One and the same sample provided the 3 T cell receptor beta chains below, sequenced in a study of T cell responses to AZD1222 COVID-19 vaccine. Using immunoSEQ multiplex PCR, the repertoire was profiled, and TCRdb retains in-frame clones only, with some absent. Of around 33,000 clones detected, approximately 93% appear once; the ten largest clones hold about 50%. Sequences were derived from peripheral blood, sampled on day 0 of AZD1222 vaccination. The source is an adult in good health.

This chain connects TRBV18 to TRBJ1-1; no clear D gene. Germline loops: CDR1 KGHSH, CDR2 LQKENI. The CDR3 length is 14 residues. V lost 5 bases and J lost 6, with 16 bases in between. CDR3 residues: CASSSYTQNAEAFF. In nucleotides, the CDR3 is TGTGCCAGCTCATCATATACACAAAACGCTGAAGCTTTCTTT.

This clone is a singleton in its sample. At one end, the junction sequence differs from germline, possibly due to a read error. The rearrangement links TRBV29-1 to TRBJ2-7; 7 nucleotides agree with TRBD2. The CDR3 runs to 11 residues. CDR1 is SQVTM and CDR2 is ANQGSEA in the germline V gene. CDR3 residues: CGGGTSYEQYF. In DNA, the CDR3 is TGTGGGGGGGGAACCTCCTACGAGCAGTACTTC.

The CDR3 region is CASSLGDGSNQPQHF. The CDR3 DNA reads as TGTGCCAGCAGCTTAGGGGACGGCAGCAATCAGCCCCAGCATTTT. V is TRBV11-2 and J is TRBJ1-5, with D tentatively TRBD1 (5 bases). V was trimmed by 1 base and J by 1 base, leaving 8 bases between them. The CDR3 has 15 residues. Germline loops: CDR1 SGHAT, CDR2 FQNNGV.